Each of the 5 T cell receptor beta chains below was sequenced from the same sample in a study of T cell changes during pregnancy in multiple sclerosis. Here immunoSEQ multiplex PCR was the method, and the copy in TCRdb shows in-frame clones only, minus some. In the table there are approximately 69,000 clones, around nine tenths of which are singletons. Source: peripheral blood, taken in the second trimester of pregnancy. These receptors originate from a female donor in good health, enrolled as a control in a pregnancy study.

The chain joins TRBV6-1 to TRBJ1-5; D gene ambiguous. The CDR3 runs 14 residues. V was trimmed by 6 bases and J by 5 bases, leaving 14 bases between them. CDR1 is MNHNS, CDR2 SASEGT, per germline. CDR3 sequence: CASRRGQSYQPQHF. The CDR3 DNA is TGTGCCAGCAGGAGAGGGCAGAGCTATCAGCCCCAGCATTTT.

The chain combines TRBV4-3 with TRBJ2-3; D not resolved. V dropped 0 bases and J dropped 7 bases, with 8 bases sitting between them. The CDR3 covers 13 residues. Germline loops: CDR1 LGHNA, CDR2 YSLEER. The CDR3 coding sequence is TGCGCCAGCAGCCAAGATGCAGGTAATACGCAGTATTTT. Encoded protein: CASSQDAGNTQYF.

This clone has just one count. The chain couples TRBV18 to TRBJ2-7; 7 positions match TRBD1. The CDR3 spans 14 residues. The germline V gene has CDR1 KGHSH and CDR2 LQKENI. V was clipped by 6 bases and J by 3 bases; unmatched bases: 8. This CDR3 is CASSQDRTNYEQYF. The CDR3 nucleotides read TGTGCCAGCTCTCAGGACAGGACGAACTACGAGCAGTACTTC.

The chain recombines TRBV28 with TRBJ2-3; a weak D match, TRBD1 (5 bases). This CDR3 is 14 amino acids long. Looked up from germline, CDR1 is MDHEN and CDR2 is SYDVKM. V lost 2 bases and J lost 6, with 12 bases in between. The CDR3 protein is CASSLTQDFDTQYF. The CDR3 DNA follows: TGTGCCAGCAGTTTAACACAGGATTTCGATACGCAGTATTTT. The variable domain in full, with the rest retrieved from reference TRBV28 and TRBJ2-3, is DVKVTQSSRYLVKRTGEKVFLECVQDMDHENMFWYRQDPGLGLRLIYFSYDVKMKEKGDIPEGYSVSREKKERFSLILESASTNQTSMYLCASSLTQDFDTQYFGPGTRLTVL.

The V and J genes are TRBV2 and TRBJ1-4, with D possibly matching TRBD1 (5 bases). The germline V gene has CDR1 SNHLY and CDR2 FYNNEI. Deletions cut 8 bases from V and 8 bases from J, with 18 bases between. This CDR3 spans 14 amino acids. Here the CDR3 reads CASGGRGGGEKLFF. CDR3 nucleotide sequence: TGTGCCAGCGGGGGGAGGGGAGGTGGGGAAAAACTGTTTTTT.